This T cell receptor beta chain was identified during a study of cytotoxic CD8 clonotypes in ibrutinib-treated CLL. The data were produced by immunoSEQ multiplex PCR, yet TCRdb's version contains in-frame clones alone and is incomplete. This table has about 56,000 clones, roughly 50% appearing once. To note about this clone: The antigen remains unidentified.

The CDR3 sequence is 13 residues long. Trimming shortened V by 8 bases and J by 7 bases, and 16 bases separated the two germline ends. Germline CDR1 and CDR2: SGHDT and YYEEEE. Overall study findings and caveats: Clonality increased with ibrutinib response but returned toward baseline at progression. Public clonotypes were rare and shrank or held steady on treatment.

The sequence came from a human donor with chronic lymphocytic leukemia. Here the sequenced sample was PBMCs, taken after 24 months of ibrutinib treatment. The chain uses TRBV5-6 and TRBJ2-1; weak D call: TRBD2 (5 bases). For the CDR3, the DNA is TGTGCCAGTCGCCGGACTCAGAGGAATGAGCAGTTCTTC. It yields the protein CASRRTQRNEQFF.